Below are 13 T cell receptor beta chains sequenced from a single sample in a study of prognosis after radiotherapy for stage I lung cancer. Multiplex PCR, run in two rounds, amplified TCR beta CDR3 from genomic DNA. Amplification in first-round PCR relied on primers specific to each TRBV and TRBJ gene. One entry per CDR3 protein, called by TCRdb with MiXCR from the multiplex PCR reads. The sample lists about 13,000 distinct CDR3 sequences, 25% to 35% seen once, with 10% to 14% in the top ten. The sample was PBMCs, taken before or after stereotactic body radiation therapy (not recorded which). The receptors stem from a donor at least 50 years old with non-small cell lung cancer.

With respect to this clonotype: An end of the junction does not agree with germline; a read error may underlie this. The genes are TRBV20-1 and TRBJ1-1, with D perhaps TRBD1 (6 bases). The CDR3 contains 16 residues. Germline V lookup: CDR1 DFQATT, CDR2 SNEGSKA (reference sequence). The CDR3 sequence is CSARGQEGRSSTQAFF. The CDR3 DNA reads as TGCAGTGCTAGAGGACAGGAGGGTCGTTCAAGCACTCAAGCTTTCTTT.

Many counts were recorded for this clonotype. The chain has TRBV9 and TRBJ1-3, with a possible D match to TRBD1 (6 bases). Germline CDR1 is SGDLS and CDR2 is YYNGEE. This CDR3 comprises 16 residues. Between the trimmed V and J ends, which lost 4 bases and 0 bases, there was a span of 14 bases. CDR3 sequence (DNA): TGTGCCAGCAGCTCTCAAGGGGGAATCTCTGGAAACACCATATATTTT. This sequence encodes CASSSQGGISGNTIYF.

This clonotype is medium-sized within its sample. V is TRBV20-1 and J is TRBJ2-3; D may be TRBD1 (5 bases). The germline CDR1 and CDR2 sequences are DFQATT and SNEGSKA (reference sequence). The CDR3 contains 14 residues. V was pared by 8 bases and J by 4 bases, with 19 bases between. CDR3 sequence: CSPRDVGAADTQYF. DNA for the CDR3: TGCAGTCCTCGAGACGTAGGGGCAGCAGATACGCAGTATTTT.

This clonotype was observed at least ten times. The chain links TRBV30 to TRBJ1-2; tentatively, D is TRBD1 (5 bases). V was clipped by 3 bases and J by 5 bases, with 13 bases between them. The CDR3 consists of 13 residues. Germline V gene lookup returns CDR1 GTSNPN and CDR2 SVGIG (reference sequence). CDR3 bases: TGTGCCTGGAGCATGACGGGGGGATATGGCTACACCTTC. It yields the protein CAWSMTGGYGYTF. Full variable domain (outside the CDR3, taken from reference TRBV30 and TRBJ1-2): SQTIHQWPATLVQPVGSPLSLECTVEGTSNPNLYWYRQAAGRGLQLLFYSVGIGQISSEVPQNLSASRPQDRQFILSSKKLLLSDSGFYLCAWSMTGGYGYTFGSGTRLTVV.

A remark on this clonotype: A read error may account for a junction end that differs from germline. This chain connects TRBV27 to TRBJ2-1; perhaps TRBD1 as D (6 bases). The CDR3 loop spans 15 amino acids. Per the germline V gene, CDR1 is MNHEY and CDR2 is SMNVEV (reference sequence). The CDR3 here is CASSTWDKGRNDQFF. The CDR3 nucleotides are TGTGCCAGCAGTACCTGGGACAAGGGTAGGAATGACCAGTTCTTC.

By its share, this clonotype is medium-sized. The chain couples TRBV28 to TRBJ1-5, with 8 bases identical to TRBD1. V was clipped by 6 bases and J by 3 bases; unmatched bases: 7. Germline V lookup: CDR1 MDHEN, CDR2 SYDVKM. This CDR3 has 15 amino acids. The DNA for the CDR3 is TGTGCCAGCAGGGGGGACAGGCATAACAATCAGCCCCAGCATTTT. Translating it yields CASRGDRHNNQPQHF.

For this clonotype: One end of the junction varies from germline; a read error may be responsible. CDR3: CASSRGYPGTRSTWELFF. The CDR3 bases are TGTGCCAGCAGCCGGGGGTACCCCGGGACTCGGAGCACCTGGGAGCTGTTTTTT. The chain joins TRBV4-2 to TRBJ2-2; TRBD2 might be the D (6 bases). CDR1 LGHNA and CDR2 YNFKEQ come from the germline V gene. This CDR3 spans 18 amino acids.

Notes on this clonotype: Mismatch with germline at one junction end may stem from a read error. J is TRBJ1-5 and V is TRBV6-2 or TRBV6-3; D gene uncertain. The CDR3 length is 14 residues. Germline V lookup: CDR1 MNHEY, CDR2 SVGEGT. Written as DNA, the CDR3 is TGTGTCAGCAGGACCGCCGTCTTCGACCAGCCCCAGCATTTT. This encodes CVSRTAVFDQPQHF.

At least ten counts were recorded for this clonotype. This sequence joins TRBV20-1 and TRBJ1-6, with TRBD1 matching over 10 bases. Germline V gene sequence: CDR1 DFQATT, CDR2 SNEGSKA (reference sequence). This CDR3 contains 16 residues. The junction had 10 bases not matched to a gene; V was cut back by 3 bases and J by 8 bases. The CDR3 loop is CSASRPGTGAYSPLHF. The CDR3 nucleotides read TGCAGTGCTAGCCGTCCCGGGACAGGGGCTTATTCACCCCTCCACTTT.

The count of this clonotype is one. The CDR3 loop reads CASTSGTGEAGELFF. CDR3 DNA sequence: TGTGCCAGCACTTCCGGGACAGGGGAGGCCGGGGAGCTGTTTTTT. The genes are TRBV19 and TRBJ2-2; TRBD1 agrees at 10 bases. The germline V gene has CDR1 LNHDA and CDR2 SQIVND (reference sequence). The CDR3 runs 15 residues. V was pared by 9 bases and J by 6 bases, with 10 bases of the junction left unmatched.

This clonotype was seen at least ten times. J is TRBJ2-2 and V is TRBV14, with D tentatively TRBD2 (5 bases). Germline CDR1 is SGHDN and CDR2 is FVKESK. There are 15 residues in the CDR3. The V gene lost 8 bases and the J gene lost 4 bases, with 17 bases spanning the gap. The CDR3 DNA is TGTGCCAGCGGTCGGGGTTACATGGGCACCGGGGAGCTGTTTTTT. It translates to CASGRGYMGTGELFF.

Relative to its sample, this clonotype is medium-sized. V is TRBV5-1 and J is TRBJ2-1; D gene unclear. Deletions cut 0 bases from V and 7 bases from J, with 8 bases between. The germline V gene encodes CDR1 SGHRS and CDR2 YFSETQ. There are 13 residues in the CDR3. CDR3 region: CASSLGQLNEQFF. CDR3 in DNA: TGCGCCAGCAGCTTGGGTCAGTTAAATGAGCAGTTCTTC.

This chain connects TRBV6-2 or TRBV6-3 to TRBJ2-5; the match to TRBD1 covers 11 bases. The CDR3 is made up of 15 amino acids. V shed 6 bases and J 12 bases; nucleotides not matched to a gene: 15. Germline V gene sequence: CDR1 MNHEY, CDR2 SVGEGT. CDR3 amino acids: CASRVAGTGGETKYF. CDR3 in DNA: TGTGCCAGCAGGGTTGCCGGGACAGGGGGAGAGACAAAGTACTTC.